A single sample gave rise to the 24 T cell receptor beta chains below, sequenced in a study of CD4 T cell repertoires in COVID-19. Produced via immunoSEQ multiplex PCR; TCRdb's table is partial and in-frame only. This sample yields 65,000 to 95,000 clones, of which 83% are seen a single time; roughly 0.5% belongs to the top ten. The specimen comprised CD4+ T cells from peripheral blood, sampled after recovery from COVID-19. Receptors were obtained from a human donor who had COVID-19.

This clone was observed a few times. The CDR3 loop is CASSPPRGAGSYNEQFF. Written as DNA, the CDR3 is TGTGCCAGCTCACCACCGAGAGGGGCGGGCTCCTACAATGAGCAGTTCTTC. V gene TRBV18 combines with J gene TRBJ2-1; D tentatively fits TRBD1 or TRBD2 (5 bases each). Germline lookup yields CDR1 KGHSH and CDR2 LQKENI. The CDR3 sequence is 17 residues long. Between the trimmed V and J ends, which lost 0 bases and 0 bases, there was a span of 12 bases.

Only a few counts were recorded for this clone. The gene calls are TRBV11-2 and TRBJ2-4; TRBD2 is a possible D gene (6 bases). The V end lost 5 bases, the J end lost 13 bases, and 21 bases lay between the germline ends. The CDR3 covers 14 residues. Germline CDR1 SGHAT, CDR2 FQNNGV. CDR3 amino acids: CASSPTTDGSKQYF. CDR3 bases: TGTGCCAGCAGCCCGACCACGGACGGGAGTAAACAGTACTTC.

A single count supports this clone. The V and J genes are TRBV19 and TRBJ1-2; a possible D gene is TRBD1 (6 bases). Per the germline V gene, CDR1 is LNHDA and CDR2 is SQIVND (reference sequence). This CDR3 region has 16 residues. V lost 7 bases, J lost 0 bases, and 18 bases lay in between. The CDR3 is CASTAGVLPANYGYTF. The CDR3 nucleotides read TGTGCCAGTACGGCAGGGGTCCTCCCAGCTAACTATGGCTACACCTTC.

The chain links TRBV6-1 to TRBJ2-7, with TRBD1 identical over 7 bases. Germline V gives CDR1 MNHNS, CDR2 SASEGT. The CDR3 loop spans 14 amino acids. The junction had 4 bases not matched to a gene; V was cut back by 2 bases and J by 3 bases. In DNA, the CDR3 is TGTGCCAGCAGTGAATTCCAGGGGGTCTACGAGCAGTACTTC. This encodes CASSEFQGVYEQYF.

This chain links TRBV27 with TRBJ2-1, with D unclear. From germline, CDR1 is MNHEY and CDR2 SMNVEV (reference sequence). The length of the CDR3 is 14 residues. Trimming stripped 5 bases from V and 5 bases from J, with 13 bases between. CDR3 sequence: CASSLESADNEQFF. In nucleotides, the CDR3 is TGTGCCAGCAGTCTAGAGAGCGCAGACAATGAGCAGTTCTTC.

This clone was seen a single time. V usage is TRBV6-6 and J usage is TRBJ1-2; tentatively, D is TRBD1 (6 bases). Trimming removed 4 bases at V and 7 bases at J, with 13 bases between. The CDR3 runs 13 residues. Per the germline V gene, CDR1 is MNHNY and CDR2 is SVGAGI (reference sequence). CDR3 protein: CASSSLGGAGYTF. Here the CDR3 DNA reads TGTGCCAGCAGTTCCTTGGGGGGGGCTGGCTACACCTTC.

This chain uses TRBV6-4 with TRBJ1-1; 7 bases agree with TRBD1. Germline V gene sequence: CDR1 MRHNA, CDR2 SNTAGT. With 5 bases clipped from V and 4 bases from J, the junction kept 7 bases outside the gene matches. The CDR3 is 14 residues long. CDR3 nucleotide sequence: TGTGCCAGCAGTATCGACAGGGAAGGCACTGAAGCTTTCTTT. The encoded protein is CASSIDREGTEAFF.

The V gene is TRBV30, the J gene TRBJ2-3, with D perhaps matching TRBD1 or TRBD2 (5 bases each). Germline lookup yields CDR1 GTSNPN and CDR2 SVGIG (reference sequence). The V end lost 0 bases, the J end lost 4 bases, and 14 bases lay between the germline ends. This CDR3 comprises 15 residues. The CDR3 spells CAWSVQWGSSDTQYF. The DNA for the CDR3 is TGTGCCTGGAGTGTACAATGGGGGAGTTCAGATACGCAGTATTTT. The full variable domain, with the rest looked up from reference TRBV30 and TRBJ2-3, is SQTIHQWPATLVQPVGSPLSLECTVEGTSNPNLYWYRQAAGRGLQLLFYSVGIGQISSEVPQNLSASRPQDRQFILSSKKLLLSDSGFYLCAWSVQWGSSDTQYFGPGTRLTVL.

The CDR3 loop is CATRDGDGEKLFF. CDR3 coding DNA: TGTGCCACGCGGGACGGAGACGGCGAAAAACTGTTTTTT. The genes are TRBV10-3 and TRBJ1-4, with D possibly TRBD1 on 5 matching bases. Germline CDR1 and CDR2: ENHRY and SYGVKD. V lost 10 bases and J lost 8, with 17 bases in between. The CDR3 is 13 amino acids.

The J gene is TRBJ1-1, the V gene TRBV19; unclear D gene. Germline V gene sequence: CDR1 LNHDA, CDR2 SQIVND (reference sequence). The CDR3 loop spans 13 amino acids. Trimming left V 6 bases short and J 3 bases short, with 11 bases between. The CDR3 is CASSKLGDTEAFF. CDR3 DNA sequence: TGTGCCAGTAGCAAACTCGGGGACACTGAAGCTTTCTTT.

The rearrangement uses TRBV5-1 and TRBJ2-7; D is unresolved. The CDR3 covers 12 residues. Germline-derived CDR1 and CDR2 are SGHRS and YFSETQ. Trimming took 0 bases from V and 7 from J, leaving 8 bases between them. The CDR3 sequence is CASSLADREQYF. The CDR3 nucleotides are TGCGCCAGCAGCTTGGCCGACCGGGAGCAGTACTTC.

This clone was detected only once. The chain combines TRBV3-1 (or the pseudogene TRBV3-2) with TRBJ2-3; D is tentatively TRBD1 or TRBD2 (5 bases each). Germline V gene sequence: CDR1 LGHDT, CDR2 YNNKEL (reference sequence). Trimming took 0 bases from V and 2 from J, leaving 12 bases between them. This CDR3 spans 16 amino acids. The chain's CDR3 is CASSQERDVLTDTQYF. The CDR3 DNA reads TGTGCCAGCAGCCAAGAAAGGGACGTCCTCACAGATACGCAGTATTTT.

This chain joins TRBV6-5 and TRBJ1-4; no reliable D call. CDR3 length equals 12 residues. Germline V CDR1 and CDR2: MNHEY, SVGAGI. Between the trimmed V and J ends, which lost 4 bases and 11 bases, there was a span of 11 bases. CDR3 nucleotide sequence: TGTGCCAGCAGTTCCCCGGACGAGAAACTGTTTTTT. This translates into CASSSPDEKLFF.

V is TRBV11-1 and J is TRBJ2-5, with D perhaps assigned TRBD1 or TRBD2 (6 bases each). Germline CDR1 is SGHAT and CDR2 is FQDESV (reference sequence). The CDR3 extends over 14 amino acids. The germline V and J ends were trimmed by 5 bases and 4 bases, with 14 bases remaining between them. CDR3 residues: CASSRGPVGETQYF. The CDR3 DNA is TGTGCCAGCAGCCGGGGGCCAGTAGGAGAGACCCAGTACTTC.

The chain recombines TRBV11-3 with TRBJ2-5; D is uncertain. The V and J ends lost 2 bases and 5 bases respectively, with 12 bases between them. Per germline, CDR1 SGHNT and CDR2 YENEEA. The CDR3 covers 14 residues. In DNA form, the CDR3 reads TGTGCCAGCAGCTTACGCGCTGACGGGGAGACCCAGTACTTC. It codes for CASSLRADGETQYF.

The chain has TRBV2 and TRBJ1-2; no reliable D call. The germline V gene encodes CDR1 SNHLY and CDR2 FYNNEI. The V end lost 3 bases, the J end lost 7 bases, and 15 bases lay between the germline ends. CDR3 length: 14 residues. Here the CDR3 DNA reads TGTGCCAGCAGTGATCCGTCGGTGACTGCTGGCTACACCTTC. This sequence encodes CASSDPSVTAGYTF.

V and J are TRBV5-1 and TRBJ1-1, with D possibly being TRBD1 (6 bases). Germline CDR1 is SGHRS and CDR2 is YFSETQ. The CDR3 is made up of 14 amino acids. V lost 3 bases, J lost 4 bases, and 13 bases lay in between. CDR3 sequence reads: CASSWGGGGTEAFF. The CDR3 DNA follows: TGCGCCAGCAGCTGGGGAGGGGGAGGCACTGAAGCTTTCTTT.

This clone was picked up a small number of times. The genes are TRBV2 and TRBJ1-3; perhaps TRBD1 as D (5 bases). Germline V gene data show CDR1 as SNHLY and CDR2 as FYNNEI. This CDR3 contains 13 residues. V was shortened by 7 bases and J by 4 bases, with 11 bases between the two germline ends. This CDR3 is CASKGSPGNTIYF. The CDR3 DNA reads TGTGCCAGCAAGGGGTCCCCCGGAAACACCATATATTTT.

This clone came up once. The chain is built from TRBV25-1 and TRBJ2-7; 10 positions agree with TRBD1. Trimming took 1 base from V and 5 from J; bases not matched to a gene: 8. This CDR3 is 16 amino acids long. The germline V gene encodes CDR1 MGHDK and CDR2 SYGVNS. The CDR3 loop reads CASSEWAGTGENEQYF. The CDR3 nucleotides are TGTGCCAGCAGTGAATGGGCTGGGACAGGGGAAAACGAGCAGTACTTC.

The V gene is TRBV7-9, the J gene TRBJ1-4; D is undetermined. Germline V CDR1 and CDR2: SEHNR, FQNEAQ (reference sequence). The CDR3 is 16 residues long. The V gene lost 3 bases and the J gene lost 0 bases, with 11 bases spanning the gap. CDR3 sequence: CASSFYLGTTNEKLFF. In DNA, the CDR3 is TGTGCCAGCAGCTTCTATCTGGGAACAACTAATGAAAAACTGTTTTTT.

The V gene is TRBV15, the J gene TRBJ2-4, with D possibly being TRBD2 (5 bases). V lost 5 bases and J 6 bases, leaving 11 bases between the germline ends. Germline CDR1 reads LNHNV; CDR2 reads YYDKDF (reference sequence). This CDR3 has 13 residues. CDR3 sequence (DNA): TGTGCCACCAGCGGTCCCGGGATAAACATTCAGTACTTC. It translates to CATSGPGINIQYF.

This clone has a handful of counts. The rearrangement uses TRBV3-1 (or the pseudogene TRBV3-2) and TRBJ2-4, with 7 bases lining up with TRBD2. CDR1 and CDR2 (germline): LGHDT, YNNKEL (reference sequence). The CDR3 runs to 16 residues. V lost 1 base to trimming and J lost 3 bases; unmatched junction nucleotides: 6. CDR3 region: CASSQAGGRGKNIQYF. The CDR3 nucleotides are TGTGCCAGCAGCCAAGCTGGCGGGAGAGGCAAAAACATTCAGTACTTC.

As concerns this clone: One junction end disagrees with the germline gene, perhaps due to a read error. Within the sample, other DNA sequences also encode this same CDR3. The chain combines TRBV19 with TRBJ1-5, with unresolved D. CDR1 is LNHDA, CDR2 SQIVND, per germline (reference sequence). The CDR3 runs to 14 residues. Written as DNA, the CDR3 is TGTGCTAGTAGTATAGAAATAGGGAATCAGCCCCAGCATTTT. Its translation: CASSIEIGNQPQHF.

This chain joins TRBV27 and TRBJ1-1, with D possibly matching TRBD1 (6 bases). The CDR3 covers 11 residues. Trimming removed 8 bases from V and 4 bases from J, with 8 bases in between. The germline gives CDR1 MNHEY, CDR2 SMNVEV (reference sequence). Here the CDR3 reads CASQGITEAFF. The DNA for the CDR3 is TGTGCCAGCCAGGGGATCACTGAAGCTTTCTTT.